The clone carrying this T cell receptor beta chain occurred once. The antigen remains unidentified. This sample stems from a study of cytomegalovirus exposure and HLA in healthy donors. General study results and limits: Later on, an analysis showed TCR association rates differing by HLA locus, with DRB1 the most and HLA-C the fewest. Earlier analysis found most TCR beta V segments productive about 87% or about 30% of the time.

This PCR relied on a set of 60 Vbeta primers and 13 Jbeta primers. Authors' analysis steps: Counted up in a later analysis, unique TCR beta chains came to about 80 million, with 9.5 million to 13 million shared. The protocol was immunoSEQ multiplex PCR, while the TCRdb copy is restricted to in-frame clones and leaves out a portion. The V and J calls and clone size come from that table; D and trimming were worked out from the DNA. Of under 150,000 clones listed, around 83% are singletons. This receptor was obtained from a girl aged 2-10 years in good health and CMV-seronegative. Sequencing input: PBMCs.

The CDR3 here is CASRTSGHNEQFF. In DNA, the CDR3 is TGCGCCAGCCGGACTAGCGGACACAATGAGCAGTTCTTC. The V and J genes are TRBV5-1 and TRBJ2-1; TRBD2 aligns across 10 bases. V lost 7 bases to trimming and J lost 5 bases; unmatched junction nucleotides: 3. The CDR3 consists of 13 residues. Germline CDR1 and CDR2: SGHRS and YFSETQ.